The 20 T cell receptor beta chains presented below share a single source sample, sequenced in a study of blood T cell repertoires in COVID-19 (TCRdb year 2020). The library was obtained by the immunoSEQ multiplex PCR assay. The source is immuneACCESS, and TCRdb retained only in-frame sequences with V and J called. Part of the clones is not carried over; for the studies checked, unresolved V genes explain less than half of this, and the remainder is unexplained. For this sample the table gives fewer than 200,000 clones, of which nearly 80% were detected only once. 26% of the sample comes from the top ten. Sequencing was done on a sample of peripheral blood. The receptors originated from a woman in her seventies with acute or convalescent COVID-19.

The chain has TRBV27 and TRBJ2-1; the D is unclear. V was shortened by 5 bases and J by 2 bases, with 7 bases between the two germline ends. The CDR3 is 13 residues long. Germline V CDR1 and CDR2: MNHEY, SMNVEV (reference sequence). Written as DNA, the CDR3 is TGTGCCAGCAGTCCCTTCCCCTACAATGAGCAGTTCTTC. Protein sequence: CASSPFPYNEQFF.

This chain uses TRBV19 with TRBJ2-1, with 11 bases that match TRBD2. This CDR3 has 16 amino acids. V was clipped by 6 bases and J by 4 bases; unmatched bases: 8. Per the germline V gene, CDR1 is LNHDA and CDR2 is SQIVND (reference sequence). CDR3 protein: CASSRLTSGTYNEQFF. The CDR3 bases are TGTGCCAGTAGCCGCCTGACTAGCGGGACTTACAATGAGCAGTTCTTC. The full variable domain, in which reference TRBV19 and TRBJ2-1 provide the parts outside the CDR3, is DGGITQSPKYLFRKEGQNVTLSCEQNLNHDAMYWYRQDPGQGLRLIYYSQIVNDFQKGDIAEGYSVSREKKESFPLTVTSAQKNPTAFYLCASSRLTSGTYNEQFFGPGTRLTVL.

This chain's CDR3 is CASSLGTAYEQYF. DNA for the CDR3: TGTGCCAGCAGCCTAGGGACAGCCTACGAGCAGTACTTC. This chain joins TRBV3-1 (or the pseudogene TRBV3-2) and TRBJ2-7; 7 nucleotides agree with TRBD1. V was pared by 4 bases and J by 2 bases, with 2 bases of the junction left unmatched. The CDR3 consists of 13 residues. Germline CDR1 LGHDT, CDR2 YNNKEL (reference sequence).

The table lists this clone with a count of one. J is TRBJ2-1 and V is TRBV5-1, with 11 bases fitting TRBD2. This CDR3 has 16 residues. Germline V gene data show CDR1 as SGHRS and CDR2 as YFSETQ. V shed 4 bases, J shed 4 bases, and the junction held 7 bases outside the gene matches. CDR3: CASSHGLAGFYNEQFF. CDR3 coding DNA: TGCGCCAGCAGCCACGGACTAGCGGGTTTTTACAATGAGCAGTTCTTC. Full variable domain (remainder filled in from reference TRBV5-1 and TRBJ2-1): KAGVTQTPRYLIKTRGQQVTLSCSPISGHRSVSWYQQTPGQGLQFLFEYFSETQRNKGNFPGRFSGRQFSNSRSEMNVSTLELGDSALYLCASSHGLAGFYNEQFFGPGTRLTVL.

The sample holds a few counts of this clone. This chain connects TRBV5-1 to TRBJ1-2, with D possibly matching TRBD1 (6 bases). The CDR3 totals 15 residues. Deletions cut 4 bases from V and 3 bases from J, with 16 bases between. Germline values: CDR1 SGHRS, CDR2 YFSETQ. The CDR3 reads CASSANRVEDYGYTF. CDR3 nucleotide sequence: TGCGCCAGCAGCGCGAACAGGGTTGAGGACTATGGCTACACCTTC.

This chain links TRBV5-1 with TRBJ2-3; TRBD2 aligns across 10 bases. The V segment lost 5 bases and the J segment 5 bases; nucleotides outside the gene matches: 11. CDR1 is SGHRS and CDR2 is YFSETQ in the germline V gene. This CDR3 region has 16 residues. The CDR3 protein is CASRGARLAGVDTQYF. The CDR3 nucleotides are TGCGCCAGCAGGGGGGCTAGGCTAGCGGGAGTAGATACGCAGTATTTT.

V and J are TRBV24-1 and TRBJ2-5; a weak D match, TRBD1 (6 bases). Between the trimmed V and J ends, which lost 1 base and 4 bases, there was a span of 12 bases. The CDR3 consists of 15 residues. Germline V gene sequence: CDR1 KGHDR, CDR2 SFDVKD. The CDR3 loop reads CATSDFTRGGETQYF. DNA for the CDR3: TGTGCCACCAGTGATTTCACCAGGGGCGGAGAGACCCAGTACTTC.

This chain links TRBV19 with TRBJ2-1; no clear D gene. CDR1 is LNHDA and CDR2 is SQIVND in the germline V gene (reference sequence). V lost 5 bases to trimming and J lost 8 bases, with 10 bases between them. The length of the CDR3 is 12 residues. The CDR3 loop reads CASSGRWYEQFF. CDR3 sequence (DNA): TGTGCCAGTAGTGGCCGTTGGTATGAGCAGTTCTTC.

Only one count was recorded for this clone. The rearrangement uses TRBV19 and TRBJ2-6; D ambiguous. Trimming removed 5 bases from V and 1 base from J, with 15 bases in between. The CDR3 runs to 17 residues. Per the germline V gene, CDR1 is LNHDA and CDR2 is SQIVND (reference sequence). CDR3 sequence reads: CASSSLYLLSGANVLTF. The CDR3 region has the DNA TGTGCCAGTAGTTCCCTTTATCTCCTTTCTGGGGCCAACGTCCTGACTTTC.

V usage is TRBV2 and J usage is TRBJ2-5; TRBD2 might be the D (6 bases). Germline V gene data show CDR1 as SNHLY and CDR2 as FYNNEI. This CDR3 comprises 14 residues. Trimming took 6 bases from V and 3 from J, leaving 14 bases between them. The CDR3 bases are TGTGCCAGCAGCCTGGGGGGTGCAGAAGAGACCCAGTACTTC. This encodes CASSLGGAEETQYF.

The chain uses TRBV2 and TRBJ1-1; maybe TRBD1 (5 bases). V was cut by 5 bases and J by 4 bases, with 14 bases left in between. In germline, CDR1 is SNHLY, CDR2 FYNNEI. The CDR3 loop spans 14 amino acids. DNA for the CDR3: TGTGCCAGCAGTTTTGGGACTTTGAGCACTGAAGCTTTCTTT. It yields the protein CASSFGTLSTEAFF.

CDR3 coding DNA: TGCGCCAGCAGCTTGTCCCCCCGGGCCGGTCGGGAAACTAACTATGGCTACACCTTC. Translated: CASSLSPRAGRETNYGYTF. The chain carries TRBV5-1 and TRBJ1-2; D call uncertain. CDR1 and CDR2 (germline): SGHRS, YFSETQ. V lost 1 base, J lost 0 bases, and 22 bases lay in between. There are 19 residues in the CDR3.

This rearrangement joins TRBV5-1 to TRBJ1-4, with TRBD1 matching 9 bases. The CDR3 extends over 14 amino acids. Looked up from germline, CDR1 is SGHRS and CDR2 is YFSETQ. V lost 4 bases, J lost 6 bases, and 4 bases stayed unmatched. The CDR3 bases are TGCGCCAGCAGCCAAGGGACAGGGCATGAAAAACTGTTTTTT. Protein: CASSQGTGHEKLFF.

This rearrangement joins TRBV4-1 to TRBJ1-1; D gene uncertain. This CDR3 spans 15 amino acids. The germline V gene has CDR1 MGHRA and CDR2 YSYEKL. The V end was cut by 1 base, the J end by 0 bases, with 9 bases between. The CDR3 DNA reads as TGCGCCAGCAGCCAAGCTTATCAGGTGAACACTGAAGCTTTCTTT. Protein sequence: CASSQAYQVNTEAFF.

The gene calls are TRBV7-2 and TRBJ1-4; TRBD1 matches at 7 bases. CDR1 SGHTA and CDR2 FQGNSA come from the germline V gene. V gave up 4 bases and J gave up 4 bases; unmatched junction bases: 9. CDR3 length: 16 residues. The CDR3 sequence is CASSSERQGFNEKLFF. DNA for the CDR3: TGTGCCAGCAGCTCAGAACGACAGGGCTTTAATGAAAAACTGTTTTTT.

The chain joins TRBV3-1 (or the pseudogene TRBV3-2) to TRBJ1-5; tentative D call: TRBD1 (5 bases). V lost 5 bases and J 4 bases, leaving 15 bases between the germline ends. CDR1 is LGHDT, CDR2 YNNKEL, per germline (reference sequence). The CDR3 is 15 residues long. This CDR3 reads CASSNSGDLNQPQHF. CDR3 DNA: TGTGCCAGCAGCAACAGCGGGGACCTTAATCAGCCCCAGCATTTT.

This chain uses TRBV19 with TRBJ2-1; 8 positions match TRBD2. The germline gives CDR1 LNHDA, CDR2 SQIVND (reference sequence). V was clipped by 4 bases and J by 5 bases; unmatched bases: 7. The CDR3 contains 15 residues. For the CDR3, the DNA is TGTGCCAGTAGTACAGAGCGGGAGTGGGACAATGAGCAGTTCTTC. Encoded protein: CASSTEREWDNEQFF.

The chain combines TRBV23-1 with TRBJ2-1, with 8 nucleotides matching TRBD2. TRBV23-1 is treated as an ORF (open reading frame) with a function not yet certain. CDR3 size: 20 residues. V shed 6 bases, J shed 0 bases, and the junction held 19 bases outside the gene matches. CDR3 DNA sequence: TGCGCCAGCAGCCGGCCTCGTAGAGCGGGAGCCGAACCCTCCTACAATGAGCAGTTCTTC. As protein: CASSRPRRAGAEPSYNEQFF.

The chain couples TRBV29-1 to TRBJ1-5; the match to TRBD1 covers 9 bases. The germline gives CDR1 SQVTM, CDR2 ANQGSEA. The CDR3 runs 15 residues. The CDR3 DNA reads TGCAGAGAAAACAGGGGGCGGAAAAGCAATCAGCCCCAGCATTTT. This sequence encodes CRENRGRKSNQPQHF.

The rearrangement joins TRBV2 to TRBJ2-3; D not certain. The CDR3 spans 15 residues. CDR1 SNHLY and CDR2 FYNNEI come from the germline V gene. The germline V and J ends were trimmed by 7 bases and 0 bases, with 14 bases remaining between them. The CDR3 loop reads CASNGMLTSTDTQYF. The CDR3 DNA sequence: TGTGCCAGCAATGGTATGCTAACTAGCACAGATACGCAGTATTTT. Looking up the rest from reference TRBV2 and TRBJ2-3 gives the full variable domain: EPEVTQTPSHQVTQMGQEVILRCVPISNHLYFYWYRQILGQKVEFLVSFYNNEISEKSEIFDDQFSVERPDGSNFTLKIRSTKLEDSAMYFCASNGMLTSTDTQYFGPGTRLTVL.